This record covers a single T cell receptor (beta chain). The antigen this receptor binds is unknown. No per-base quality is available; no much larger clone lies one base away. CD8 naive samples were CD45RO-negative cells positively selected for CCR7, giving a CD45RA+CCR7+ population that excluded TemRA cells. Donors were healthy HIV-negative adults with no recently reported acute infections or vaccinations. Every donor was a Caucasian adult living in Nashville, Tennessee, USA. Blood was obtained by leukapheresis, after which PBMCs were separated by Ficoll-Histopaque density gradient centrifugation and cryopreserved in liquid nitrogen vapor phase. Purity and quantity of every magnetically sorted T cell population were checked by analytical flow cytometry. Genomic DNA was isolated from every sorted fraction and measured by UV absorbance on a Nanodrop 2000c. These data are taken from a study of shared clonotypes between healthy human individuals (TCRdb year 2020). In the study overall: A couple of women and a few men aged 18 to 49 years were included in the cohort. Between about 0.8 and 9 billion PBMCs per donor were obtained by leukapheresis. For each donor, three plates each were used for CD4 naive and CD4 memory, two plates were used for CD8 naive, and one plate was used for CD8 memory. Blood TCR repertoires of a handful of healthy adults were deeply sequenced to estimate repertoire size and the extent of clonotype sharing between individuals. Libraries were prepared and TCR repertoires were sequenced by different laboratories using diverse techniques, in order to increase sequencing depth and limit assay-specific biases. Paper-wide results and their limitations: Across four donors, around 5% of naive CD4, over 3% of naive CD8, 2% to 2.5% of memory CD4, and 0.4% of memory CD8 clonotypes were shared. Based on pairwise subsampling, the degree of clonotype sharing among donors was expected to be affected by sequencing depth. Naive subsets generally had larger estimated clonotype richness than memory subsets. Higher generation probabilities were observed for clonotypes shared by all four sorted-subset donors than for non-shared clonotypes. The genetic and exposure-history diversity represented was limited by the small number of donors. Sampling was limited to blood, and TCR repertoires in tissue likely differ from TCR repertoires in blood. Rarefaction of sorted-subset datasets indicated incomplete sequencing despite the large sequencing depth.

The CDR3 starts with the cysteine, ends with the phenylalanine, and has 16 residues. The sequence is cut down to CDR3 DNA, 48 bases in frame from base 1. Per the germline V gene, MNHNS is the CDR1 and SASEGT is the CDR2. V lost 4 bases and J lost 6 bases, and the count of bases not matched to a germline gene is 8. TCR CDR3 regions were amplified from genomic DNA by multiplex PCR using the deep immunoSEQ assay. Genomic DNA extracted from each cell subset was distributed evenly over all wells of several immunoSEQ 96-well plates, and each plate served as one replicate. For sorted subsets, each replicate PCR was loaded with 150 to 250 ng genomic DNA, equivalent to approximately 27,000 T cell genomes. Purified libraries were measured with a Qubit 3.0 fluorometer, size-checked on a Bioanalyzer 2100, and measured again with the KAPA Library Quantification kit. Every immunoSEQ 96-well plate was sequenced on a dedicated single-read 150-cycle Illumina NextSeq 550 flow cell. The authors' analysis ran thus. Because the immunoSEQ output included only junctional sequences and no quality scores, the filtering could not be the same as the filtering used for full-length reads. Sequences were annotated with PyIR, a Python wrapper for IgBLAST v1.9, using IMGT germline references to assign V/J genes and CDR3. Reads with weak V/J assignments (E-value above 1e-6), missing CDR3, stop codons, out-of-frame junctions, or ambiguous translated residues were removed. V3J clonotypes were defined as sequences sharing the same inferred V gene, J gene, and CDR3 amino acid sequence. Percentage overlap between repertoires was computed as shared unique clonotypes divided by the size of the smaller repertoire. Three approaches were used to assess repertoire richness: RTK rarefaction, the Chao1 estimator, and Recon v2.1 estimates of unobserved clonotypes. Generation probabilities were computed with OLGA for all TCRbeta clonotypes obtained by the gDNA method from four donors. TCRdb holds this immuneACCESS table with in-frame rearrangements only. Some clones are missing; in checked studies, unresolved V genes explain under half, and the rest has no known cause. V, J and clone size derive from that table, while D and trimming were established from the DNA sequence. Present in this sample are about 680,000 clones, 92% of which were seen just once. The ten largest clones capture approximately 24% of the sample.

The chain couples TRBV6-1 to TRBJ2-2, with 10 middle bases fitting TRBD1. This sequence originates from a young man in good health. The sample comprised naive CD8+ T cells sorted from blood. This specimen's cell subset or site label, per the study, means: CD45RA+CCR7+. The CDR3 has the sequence CASSAADRGFSGELFF. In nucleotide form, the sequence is TGTGCCAGCAGTGCAGCGGACAGGGGGTTCTCCGGGGAGCTGTTTTTT.